The rows below give T cell receptor beta chains drawn from one sample of a study of control samples from healthy donors and cancer patients. Assay used: immunoSEQ multiplex PCR; TCRdb lists only in-frame clones, some missing. Counted here are about 180,000 clones, approximately 90% occurring once; the ten biggest clones make up 1.4%. The sequenced sample consisted of blood. These receptors all stem from a man aged 30 to 45 in good health. Each CDR3 is given with its conserved first and last residue. Fields, in order: V gene, D gene, J gene, clone size, CDR3 DNA, CDR3 protein. A D gene is named only where the DNA matches it firmly. Expanded clones get a size class; other rows say once, few or many, or leave the size out.

V gene: TRBV18; D gene: NA; J gene: TRBJ1-5; clone size: NA; CDR3 DNA: TGTGCCAGCTCATCCACCACCGTCCTTCGCGGCAATCAGCCCCAGCATTTT; CDR3 protein: CASSSTTVLRGNQPQHF
V gene: TRBV7-3; D gene: TRBD2; J gene: TRBJ2-1; clone size: NA; CDR3 DNA: TGTGCCAGCAGAACTAGCGGGGGATCCTACAATGAGCAGTTCTTC; CDR3 protein: CASRTSGGSYNEQFF
V gene: TRBV12-3/TRBV12-4; D gene: TRBD1; J gene: TRBJ1-2; clone size: NA; CDR3 DNA: TGTGCCAGCAGCCCGGACAGGGAATATGGCTACACCTTC; CDR3 protein: CASSPDREYGYTF
V gene: TRBV5-4; D gene: NA; J gene: TRBJ1-2; clone size: NA; CDR3 DNA: TGTGCCAGCAGCTCGACGGGCTATGGCTACACCTTC; CDR3 protein: CASSSTGYGYTF
V gene: TRBV25-1; D gene: TRBD2; J gene: TRBJ2-7; clone size: few; CDR3 DNA: TGTGCCAGCAGTCCCCGGGATAGCGGGAGTTACGAGCAGTACTTC; CDR3 protein: CASSPRDSGSYEQYF
V gene: TRBV7-8; D gene: TRBD1; J gene: TRBJ2-7; clone size: NA; CDR3 DNA: TGTGCCAGCAGCCTCGGACAGGGGAGATCCCACGAGCAGTACTTC; CDR3 protein: CASSLGQGRSHEQYF
V gene: TRBV2; D gene: TRBD1; J gene: TRBJ1-2; clone size: NA; CDR3 DNA: TGTGCCAGCATGCGACAGGGAGACTATGGCTACACCTTC; CDR3 protein: CASMRQGDYGYTF
V gene: TRBV7-6; D gene: TRBD1; J gene: TRBJ1-5; clone size: NA; CDR3 DNA: TGTGCCAGCAGCCTCCTCCCACAGGGGGTTAGCAATCAGCCCCAGCATTTT; CDR3 protein: CASSLLPQGVSNQPQHF
V gene: TRBV29-1; D gene: NA; J gene: TRBJ1-3; clone size: NA; CDR3 DNA: TGCAGCGTGTTAAACGCCCGGGACCTTACGGAGTATTTT; CDR3 protein: CSVLNARDLTEYF
V gene: TRBV3-1/TRBV3-2; D gene: TRBD2; J gene: TRBJ2-3; clone size: NA; CDR3 DNA: TGTGCCAGCAGCCAAGATATTAGGGGACTAGCGGGAACAGATACGCAGTATTTT; CDR3 protein: CASSQDIRGLAGTDTQYF
V gene: TRBV27; D gene: NA; J gene: TRBJ2-7; clone size: NA; CDR3 DNA: TGTGCCAGCAGTTTATACAGTGGCTCCTACGAGCAGTACTTC; CDR3 protein: CASSLYSGSYEQYF
V gene: TRBV19; D gene: NA; J gene: TRBJ1-6; clone size: NA; CDR3 DNA: TGTGCCAGTAGTACTGGGTCACCCCTCCACTTT; CDR3 protein: CASSTGSPLHF
V gene: TRBV14; D gene: NA; J gene: TRBJ1-2; clone size: NA; CDR3 DNA: TGTGCCAGCAGCCAAGATTGGAATTCTTTACTAGGCTACACCTTC; CDR3 protein: CASSQDWNSLLGYTF
V gene: TRBV19; D gene: TRBD1; J gene: TRBJ2-3; clone size: once; CDR3 DNA: TGTGCCAGTTCGGACAGGGGGCCAGATACGCAGTATTTT; CDR3 protein: CASSDRGPDTQYF
V gene: TRBV11-2; D gene: TRBD2; J gene: TRBJ2-7; clone size: NA; CDR3 DNA: TGTGCCAGCAGGCGGGAGGGGGTGGTCGTCTCCTACGAGCAGTACTTC; CDR3 protein: CASRREGVVVSYEQYF
V gene: TRBV3-1/TRBV3-2; D gene: TRBD2; J gene: TRBJ2-5; clone size: NA; CDR3 DNA: TGTGCCAGCAGCCCCGCATGGACTAGCGGGAGTCAGGAGACCCAGTACTTC; CDR3 protein: CASSPAWTSGSQETQYF
V gene: TRBV12-3/TRBV12-4; D gene: NA; J gene: TRBJ2-3; clone size: NA; CDR3 DNA: TGTGCCAGCAGTTTAACTCCGGATACGCAGTATTTT; CDR3 protein: CASSLTPDTQYF
V gene: TRBV2; D gene: TRBD2; J gene: TRBJ2-1; clone size: once; CDR3 DNA: TGTGCCAGCAGTACGCCGGGACTAGCGGGCCATGAGCAGTTCTTC; CDR3 protein: CASSTPGLAGHEQFF
V gene: TRBV5-1; D gene: NA; J gene: TRBJ2-2; clone size: NA; CDR3 DNA: TGCGCCAGCAGCTTGGAATATGACACCGGGGAGCTGTTTTTT; CDR3 protein: CASSLEYDTGELFF
V gene: TRBV27; D gene: NA; J gene: TRBJ2-1; clone size: NA; CDR3 DNA: TGTGCCAGCAGTTACGGCGGCACCTCCTACAATGAGCAGTTCTTC; CDR3 protein: CASSYGGTSYNEQFF
V gene: TRBV19; D gene: TRBD2; J gene: TRBJ2-3; clone size: once; CDR3 DNA: TGTGCCAGTCATGGAGGGAGGGGACTAGCGGGAGCAGATACGCAGTATTTT; CDR3 protein: CASHGGRGLAGADTQYF
V gene: TRBV5-1; D gene: NA; J gene: TRBJ2-2; clone size: NA; CDR3 DNA: TGCGCCAGCAGCATCACTAGGTCCGGGGAGCTGTTTTTT; CDR3 protein: CASSITRSGELFF
V gene: TRBV5-1; D gene: NA; J gene: TRBJ2-2; clone size: NA; CDR3 DNA: TGCGCCAGCTCACAGGGCGTTGACACCGGGGAGCTGTTTTTT; CDR3 protein: CASSQGVDTGELFF
V gene: TRBV5-4; D gene: NA; J gene: TRBJ1-2; clone size: few; CDR3 DNA: TGTGCCAGCAGCCCCAGTGGAAACTTAAGGGGGACGGATGGCTACACCTTC; CDR3 protein: CASSPSGNLRGTDGYTF
V gene: TRBV27; D gene: NA; J gene: TRBJ1-5; clone size: NA; CDR3 DNA: TGTGCCAGCAGTTTACTACAAAATCAGCCCCAGCATTTT; CDR3 protein: CASSLLQNQPQHF
V gene: TRBV5-4; D gene: NA; J gene: TRBJ2-3; clone size: NA; CDR3 DNA: TGTGCCAGCAGCCAGGGACTGGGGAGCACAGATACACAGTATTTT; CDR3 protein: CASSQGLGSTDTQYF
V gene: TRBV19; D gene: TRBD1; J gene: TRBJ1-2; clone size: NA; CDR3 DNA: TGTGCCAGCAGCGTCCGGACAGGGGTAAATGGCTACACCTTC; CDR3 protein: CASSVRTGVNGYTF
V gene: TRBV24-1; D gene: NA; J gene: TRBJ1-6; clone size: NA; CDR3 DNA: TGTGCCACCAGTGCCGGGGCCTATTCACCCCTCCACTTT; CDR3 protein: CATSAGAYSPLHF
V gene: TRBV5-5; D gene: TRBD2; J gene: TRBJ2-7; clone size: NA; CDR3 DNA: TGTGCCAGCAGCTTTTCGGGGGGGGGCAGCGAGCAGTACTTC; CDR3 protein: CASSFSGGGSEQYF
V gene: TRBV24-1; D gene: NA; J gene: TRBJ1-2; clone size: NA; CDR3 DNA: TGTGCCACCAGTGATTCGGGAAAGGACTATGGCTACACCTTC; CDR3 protein: CATSDSGKDYGYTF
V gene: TRBV7-9; D gene: NA; J gene: TRBJ2-7; clone size: NA; CDR3 DNA: TGTGCCAGCAGCACACAGAATTCGGACGAGCAGTACTTC; CDR3 protein: CASSTQNSDEQYF
V gene: TRBV11-2; D gene: NA; J gene: TRBJ1-6; clone size: NA; CDR3 DNA: TGTGCCAGCAGATCCGGCTCCTATAATTCACCCCTCCACTTT; CDR3 protein: CASRSGSYNSPLHF
V gene: TRBV5-6; D gene: NA; J gene: TRBJ2-3; clone size: NA; CDR3 DNA: TGTGCCAGCAGCTTGGTGCGGGCAGGCACAGATACGCAGTATTTT; CDR3 protein: CASSLVRAGTDTQYF
V gene: TRBV9; D gene: NA; J gene: TRBJ2-2; clone size: NA; CDR3 DNA: TGTGCCAGCAGCCCAATGACCGGGGAGCTGTTTTTT; CDR3 protein: CASSPMTGELFF
V gene: TRBV2; D gene: NA; J gene: TRBJ1-1; clone size: NA; CDR3 DNA: TGTGCCAGCGCCGTCGACCTGGGGGCTTTCTTT; CDR3 protein: CASAVDLGAFF
V gene: TRBV10-3; D gene: TRBD2; J gene: TRBJ2-7; clone size: few; CDR3 DNA: TGTGCCATCAGTGAGTCGCTAGCGGGAGAACGGTCCTACGAGCAGTACTTC; CDR3 protein: CAISESLAGERSYEQYF
V gene: TRBV27; D gene: TRBD2; J gene: TRBJ2-7; clone size: few; CDR3 DNA: TGTGCCACCGGACTAGCGGGAGTGGGAGAGCAGTACTTC; CDR3 protein: CATGLAGVGEQYF
V gene: TRBV2; D gene: TRBD1; J gene: TRBJ2-7; clone size: NA; CDR3 DNA: TGTGCCAGCGGGGGGGACAGGGGCGAGCAGTACTTC; CDR3 protein: CASGGDRGEQYF
V gene: TRBV6-5; D gene: NA; J gene: TRBJ2-7; clone size: NA; CDR3 DNA: TGTGCCAGCAGTTACTCGCCCGAGGGCTACGAGCAGTACTTC; CDR3 protein: CASSYSPEGYEQYF
V gene: TRBV28; D gene: NA; J gene: TRBJ1-5; clone size: NA; CDR3 DNA: TGTGCCAGCGCTCAGTCTTATAGCAATCAGCCCCAGCATTTT; CDR3 protein: CASAQSYSNQPQHF
V gene: TRBV19; D gene: NA; J gene: TRBJ2-1; clone size: NA; CDR3 DNA: TGTGCCAGTAGTACCAGTGTCAATGAGCAGTTCTTC; CDR3 protein: CASSTSVNEQFF
V gene: TRBV6-6; D gene: NA; J gene: TRBJ2-7; clone size: once; CDR3 DNA: TGTGCCAGCAGTTACTCGAGAGGGGGGGCGTCCTACGAGCAGTACTTC; CDR3 protein: CASSYSRGGASYEQYF
V gene: TRBV12-5; D gene: TRBD2; J gene: TRBJ2-1; clone size: NA; CDR3 DNA: TGTGCTAGTGGGCCGAGCGGGAGCTCCTACAATGAGCAGTTCTTC; CDR3 protein: CASGPSGSSYNEQFF
V gene: TRBV10-3; D gene: NA; J gene: TRBJ2-3; clone size: NA; CDR3 DNA: TGTGCCATCAGTGTAGGGGTTCAGCAGGGGAGCACAGATACGCAGTATTTT; CDR3 protein: CAISVGVQQGSTDTQYF
V gene: TRBV28; D gene: NA; J gene: TRBJ2-7; clone size: NA; CDR3 DNA: TGTGCCAGCAGACAGGCTTCCTACGAGCAGTACTTC; CDR3 protein: CASRQASYEQYF
V gene: TRBV24-1; D gene: TRBD2; J gene: TRBJ2-5; clone size: NA; CDR3 DNA: TGTGCCACCAGTGATGGGGGTAGGGGAGGGTTGGAGACCCAGTACTTC; CDR3 protein: CATSDGGRGGLETQYF
V gene: TRBV28; D gene: NA; J gene: TRBJ1-2; clone size: NA; CDR3 DNA: TGTGCCAGCAGTTTAGGGCTAAGGGGGGCGGTGGAGGGCTACACCTTC; CDR3 protein: CASSLGLRGAVEGYTF
V gene: TRBV28; D gene: NA; J gene: TRBJ2-1; clone size: NA; CDR3 DNA: TGTGCCAGCAGTTTAGCGCTGGGGGAGCAGTTCTTC; CDR3 protein: CASSLALGEQFF
V gene: TRBV12-3/TRBV12-4; D gene: NA; J gene: TRBJ1-3; clone size: NA; CDR3 DNA: TGTGCCAGCAGGGACTCTGGAAACACCATATATTTT; CDR3 protein: CASRDSGNTIYF
V gene: TRBV7-9; D gene: NA; J gene: TRBJ1-3; clone size: NA; CDR3 DNA: TGTGCCAGCAGCCCAGCATCGGGGCCTGGAAACACCATATATTTT; CDR3 protein: CASSPASGPGNTIYF
V gene: TRBV7-9; D gene: TRBD1; J gene: TRBJ2-7; clone size: few; CDR3 DNA: TGTGCCAGCAGCTTAGCTTCATGGGGACAGAGGAGCTCCTACGAGCAGTACTTC; CDR3 protein: CASSLASWGQRSSYEQYF